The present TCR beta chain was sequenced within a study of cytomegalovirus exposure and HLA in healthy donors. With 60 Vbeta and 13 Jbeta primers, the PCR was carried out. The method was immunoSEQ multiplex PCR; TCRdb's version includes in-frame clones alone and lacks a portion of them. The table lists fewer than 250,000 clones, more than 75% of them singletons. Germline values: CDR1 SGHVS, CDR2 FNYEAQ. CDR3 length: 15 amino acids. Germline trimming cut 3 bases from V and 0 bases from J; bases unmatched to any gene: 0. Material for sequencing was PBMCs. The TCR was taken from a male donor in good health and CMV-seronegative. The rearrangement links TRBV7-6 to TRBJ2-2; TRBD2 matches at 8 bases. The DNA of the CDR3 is TGTGCCAGCAGCTTCGGGAGGGCGAACACCGGGGAGCTGTTTTTT. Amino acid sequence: CASSFGRANTGELFF.